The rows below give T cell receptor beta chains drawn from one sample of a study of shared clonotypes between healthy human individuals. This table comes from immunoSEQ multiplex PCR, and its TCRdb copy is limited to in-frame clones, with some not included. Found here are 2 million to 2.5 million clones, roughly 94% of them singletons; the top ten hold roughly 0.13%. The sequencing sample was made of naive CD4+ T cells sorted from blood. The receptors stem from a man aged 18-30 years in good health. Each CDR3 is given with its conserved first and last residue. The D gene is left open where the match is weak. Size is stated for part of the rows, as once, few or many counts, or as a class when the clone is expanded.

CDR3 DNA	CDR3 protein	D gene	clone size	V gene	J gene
TGCGCCAGCAGCCAAGATGGGGGACAGGGGAATCAGCCCCAGCATTTT	CASSQDGGQGNQPQHF	TRBD1	.	TRBV4-3	TRBJ1-5
TGTGCCAGCAGCTTACGTGTACAGGTCGGCTCTGGAAACACCATATATTTT	CASSLRVQVGSGNTIYF	.	.	TRBV11-2	TRBJ1-3
TGTGCTAGTGGATCCGGGACCCACACCGGGGAGCTGTTTTTT	CASGSGTHTGELFF	.	once	TRBV12-5	TRBJ2-2
TGTGCCGGAACCCGGGACAGTCTTAATGGCTACACCTTC	CAGTRDSLNGYTF	TRBD1	.	TRBV6-6	TRBJ1-2
TGTGCCAGCAGCTTAGCAGGGGGCGCGGGGTATGGCTACACCTTC	CASSLAGGAGYGYTF	TRBD1	.	TRBV7-2	TRBJ1-2
TGTGCCAGTAAAACAGGCAACGAGCAGTACTTC	CASKTGNEQYF	.	.	TRBV6-6	TRBJ2-7
TGTGCCAGCAGCTTAGGAGGTGAGGGGAGTTCACCCCTCCACTTT	CASSLGGEGSSPLHF	.	.	TRBV7-9	TRBJ1-6
TGTGCCAGCAGCGATACCCAGGGGTTTGGAAACACCATATATTTT	CASSDTQGFGNTIYF	.	.	TRBV6-6	TRBJ1-3
TGTGCCATCAGTCCAGAAAAGGGTCAGCCCCAGCATTTT	CAISPEKGQPQHF	.	.	TRBV10-3	TRBJ1-5
TGCGCCAGCAGCATTCGGACTAGCGACAACACCGGGGAGCTGTTTTTT	CASSIRTSDNTGELFF	TRBD2	.	TRBV4-3	TRBJ2-2
TGTGCCATCAGTGAGGAGGGACTAGCGTCACCAGATACGCAGTATTTT	CAISEEGLASPDTQYF	TRBD2	.	TRBV10-3	TRBJ2-3
TGTGCCAGCAGTGATGGCAGGGTTCTAGGGAGGGATGGCTACACCTTC	CASSDGRVLGRDGYTF	.	.	TRBV2	TRBJ1-2
TGTGCCAGCAGCTTAGATTTCCTTTACGAGCAGTACTTC	CASSLDFLYEQYF	.	.	TRBV11-2	TRBJ2-7
TGCGCCAGCAGCCTCGAGGGGGTGGAAGGGACCCAGTACTTC	CASSLEGVEGTQYF	.	.	TRBV5-1	TRBJ2-5
TGTGCCAGCTCACCCAACTACAGTGAAGAGACCCAGTACTTC	CASSPNYSEETQYF	.	.	TRBV18	TRBJ2-5
TGTGCCAGCAGCTCCTCCCGCGGGCAGTACTTC	CASSSSRGQYF	.	.	TRBV7-9	TRBJ2-7
TGTGCCATCAGTGATTTAGGGACAGGGGATTCACCCCTCCACTTT	CAISDLGTGDSPLHF	TRBD1	few	TRBV10-3	TRBJ1-6
TGTGCCAGCAGCTTATGGCCTAGCGGGGGCCACGAGCAGTACTTC	CASSLWPSGGHEQYF	TRBD2	.	TRBV7-9	TRBJ2-7
TGTGCCAGCAGCCCATATGGGACGGTTCCGGGCGAGCAGTACTTC	CASSPYGTVPGEQYF	.	.	TRBV28	TRBJ2-7
TGTGCCAGCAGCGTAGCAACAGATACGCAGTATTTT	CASSVATDTQYF	.	.	TRBV9	TRBJ2-3
TGCGCCAGCAGTTCACTTCTTACAACGAACACCGGGGAGCTGTTTTTT	CASSSLLTTNTGELFF	.	.	TRBV5-1	TRBJ2-2
TGTGCCAGCAGCTTATCCGGGACAGATCGATACAATGAGCAGTTCTTC	CASSLSGTDRYNEQFF	TRBD1	.	TRBV7-2	TRBJ2-1
TGTGCCAGTTTCCAAGAGACCCAGTACTTC	CASFQETQYF	.	.	TRBV11-3	TRBJ2-5
TGTGCCAGCAGCCGATCGGACGGGAGGCATGGCTACACCTTC	CASSRSDGRHGYTF	.	.	TRBV5-4	TRBJ1-2
TGTGCCAGCAGCTTAGGGACAGTACCGGGGTACGAGCAGTACTTC	CASSLGTVPGYEQYF	.	once	TRBV11-2	TRBJ2-7
TGTGCCAGCAGTCGCCAATTTACTGGGAAAGAGCAGTACTTC	CASSRQFTGKEQYF	.	.	TRBV6-5	TRBJ2-7
TGTGCCATCAGTGCCCCCGGGGAGCCTAATGAGCAGTTCTTC	CAISAPGEPNEQFF	.	.	TRBV10-3	TRBJ2-1
TGTGCCAGCAGCTTAGGGAGGGGCAGCAATAGCAATCAGCCCCAGCATTTT	CASSLGRGSNSNQPQHF	.	.	TRBV7-9	TRBJ1-5
TGTGCCACGCCCCCGTTAGGCCGGGTCTTCTCTGGGGCCAACGTCCTGACTTTC	CATPPLGRVFSGANVLTF	.	.	TRBV18	TRBJ2-6
TGTGCCAGCACTAATTGGGGGGGACACACTGAAGCTTTCTTT	CASTNWGGHTEAFF	.	.	TRBV2	TRBJ1-1
TGTGCCAGCAAGGTGGCGGTGAACACTGAAGCTTTCTTT	CASKVAVNTEAFF	.	.	TRBV28	TRBJ1-1
TGTGCCAGAAGCGTAAACCGGACAGGGGCTAAGGGCACTGAAGCTTTCTTT	CARSVNRTGAKGTEAFF	TRBD1	.	TRBV5-4	TRBJ1-1
TGTGCCAGCAGCTCCCCGAGGGGGGACAGGGGTCCCTCCGAGCAGTACTTC	CASSSPRGDRGPSEQYF	.	.	TRBV21-1	TRBJ2-7